This is a list of T cell receptor beta chains from one sample in a study of breast tumors, draining lymph nodes, adjacent tissues. TCRdb fed the multiplex PCR reads into MiXCR, producing one record per CDR3 protein. The repertoire holds around 140,000 distinct CDR3 sequences, 20% to 25% seen once, with just over 2.5% in the top ten. Sequenced input: axillary lymph node tissue. All receptors come from a female donor with breast cancer. Some clones in this sample may be carry-over from other donors' samples. The CDR3 runs from the conserved cysteine through the conserved F or W. The order of the fields is J gene, V gene, clone size, CDR3 length, D gene, CDR3 DNA, CDR3 protein. A D gene is named only where the DNA matches it firmly. The size entry is marked missing in some rows and otherwise reads once, few, many or a size class.

j_gene: TRBJ2-3; v_gene: TRBV2; abundance: many; len: 14; d_gene: TRBD1; CDR3nt: TGTGCCAGCAGTGAAGGGGACAGCTCAGATACGCAGTATTTT; CDR3aa: CASSEGDSSDTQYF
j_gene: TRBJ2-3; v_gene: TRBV3-1; abundance: many; len: 16; d_gene: TRBD2; CDR3nt: TGTGCCAGCAGCCTCCGACTAGCGGGAGGGTTAGATACGCAGTATTTT; CDR3aa: CASSLRLAGGLDTQYF
j_gene: TRBJ2-3; v_gene: TRBV12-3/TRBV12-4; abundance: many; len: 14; d_gene: -; CDR3nt: TGTGCCAGCAGTTTATCGGGGGCAAAAGATACGCAGTATTTT; CDR3aa: CASSLSGAKDTQYF
j_gene: TRBJ2-3; v_gene: TRBV20-1; abundance: many; len: 15; d_gene: -; CDR3nt: TGCAGTGCTAGAGGTACAGCGCCTGGCACAGATACGCAGTATTTT; CDR3aa: CSARGTAPGTDTQYF
j_gene: TRBJ1-5; v_gene: TRBV19; abundance: many; len: 16; d_gene: -; CDR3nt: TGTGCCAGTAGTCGCCAAGGATCAACCGGCAATCAGCCCCAGCATTTT; CDR3aa: CASSRQGSTGNQPQHF
j_gene: TRBJ2-7; v_gene: TRBV12-5; abundance: many; len: 13; d_gene: -; CDR3nt: TGTGCTAGTGGTTTGGACACAGGGTACGAGCAGTACTTC; CDR3aa: CASGLDTGYEQYF
j_gene: TRBJ2-7; v_gene: TRBV28; abundance: -; len: 13; d_gene: -; CDR3nt: TGTGCCAGCAGTTTATACGGGAGAGGCGAGCAGTACTTC; CDR3aa: CASSLYGRGEQYF
j_gene: TRBJ2-1; v_gene: TRBV30; abundance: few; len: 13; d_gene: TRBD2; CDR3nt: TGTGCCTTCCTAGCGGGAGGTTGGAATGAGCAGTTCTTC; CDR3aa: CAFLAGGWNEQFF
j_gene: TRBJ2-7; v_gene: TRBV14; abundance: many; len: 14; d_gene: -; CDR3nt: TGTGCCAGCAGCCTCCGGGACACTTCCTACGAGCAGTACTTC; CDR3aa: CASSLRDTSYEQYF
j_gene: TRBJ2-3; v_gene: TRBV12-3/TRBV12-4; abundance: many; len: 16; d_gene: TRBD1; CDR3nt: TGTGCCAGCAGCCGCCCCGGGACAGCCACCACAGATACGCAGTATTTT; CDR3aa: CASSRPGTATTDTQYF
j_gene: TRBJ2-5; v_gene: TRBV7-2; abundance: -; len: 14; d_gene: -; CDR3nt: TGTGCCAGCAGCCCCATGGAGGCCCAAGAGACCCAGTACTTC; CDR3aa: CASSPMEAQETQYF
j_gene: TRBJ1-4; v_gene: TRBV3-1; abundance: many; len: 15; d_gene: TRBD1; CDR3nt: TGTGCCAGCAGCTCGTCAGGGGGGATAAATGAAAAACTGTTTTTT; CDR3aa: CASSSSGGINEKLFF
j_gene: TRBJ2-4; v_gene: TRBV20-1; abundance: -; len: 12; d_gene: -; CDR3nt: TGTTCCAAACAGGGATCCAAAAACATTCAGTACTTC; CDR3aa: CSKQGSKNIQYF
j_gene: TRBJ2-3; v_gene: TRBV30; abundance: many; len: 14; d_gene: -; CDR3nt: TGTGCCTGGAGTGTGGGGGTCAGCACAGATACGCAGTATTTT; CDR3aa: CAWSVGVSTDTQYF
j_gene: TRBJ2-3; v_gene: TRBV6-1; abundance: many; len: 15; d_gene: TRBD2; CDR3nt: TGTGCCAGCCATGCAAGCGGGAGGGGGACAGATACGCAGTATTTT; CDR3aa: CASHASGRGTDTQYF
j_gene: TRBJ2-7; v_gene: TRBV27; abundance: many; len: 13; d_gene: TRBD2; CDR3nt: TGTGCCAGCAGTTTAGACCCTAGCGGGAGGCAGTACTTC; CDR3aa: CASSLDPSGRQYF
j_gene: TRBJ2-3; v_gene: TRBV5-4; abundance: many; len: 17; d_gene: TRBD1; CDR3nt: TGTGCCAGCAGCCAGGAGGACAGGGTCGGTAGCACAGATACGCAGTATTTT; CDR3aa: CASSQEDRVGSTDTQYF
j_gene: TRBJ2-7; v_gene: TRBV9; abundance: many; len: 14; d_gene: TRBD2; CDR3nt: TGTGCCAGCAGCGTGGGAGGGATGGGCTACGAGCAGTACTTC; CDR3aa: CASSVGGMGYEQYF
j_gene: TRBJ2-6; v_gene: TRBV19; abundance: few; len: 23; d_gene: -; CDR3nt: TGTGCCAGTAGTCTCCGGACAGGGCAGAGCGGGAGCTACTTAATCTCTGGGGCCAACGTCCTGACTTTC; CDR3aa: CASSLRTGQSGSYLISGANVLTF
j_gene: TRBJ2-1; v_gene: TRBV20-1; abundance: many; len: 16; d_gene: TRBD1; CDR3nt: TGCAGTGGCGACAGGGTCTCGACCACCGCCTACAATGAGCAGTTCTTC; CDR3aa: CSGDRVSTTAYNEQFF
j_gene: TRBJ2-1; v_gene: TRBV20-1; abundance: many; len: 15; d_gene: TRBD2; CDR3nt: TGCAGTGCTACCCCACTAGCGCGAGAGTACAATGAGCAGTTCTTC; CDR3aa: CSATPLAREYNEQFF
j_gene: TRBJ2-7; v_gene: TRBV11-2; abundance: many; len: 15; d_gene: TRBD2; CDR3nt: TGTGCCAGCAGCTTAGTAGGGAGGGAGATATCCGAGCAGTACTTC; CDR3aa: CASSLVGREISEQYF
j_gene: TRBJ2-1; v_gene: TRBV9; abundance: many; len: 16; d_gene: -; CDR3nt: TGTGCCAGCAGCGTAGGGGGCAGACCCTTCTACAATGAGCAGTTCTTC; CDR3aa: CASSVGGRPFYNEQFF
j_gene: TRBJ2-2; v_gene: TRBV12-3/TRBV12-4; abundance: -; len: 14; d_gene: -; CDR3nt: TGTGCCAGCAGTCCAAGGCAAGTCACCCGGGAGCTGTTTTTT; CDR3aa: CASSPRQVTRELFF
j_gene: TRBJ2-1; v_gene: TRBV7-9; abundance: many; len: 15; d_gene: TRBD2; CDR3nt: TGTGCCAGCAGCTTTGGGACTAGCGAAGACAATGAGCAGTTCTTC; CDR3aa: CASSFGTSEDNEQFF
j_gene: TRBJ2-6; v_gene: TRBV6-1; abundance: many; len: 15; d_gene: -; CDR3nt: TGTGCCAGCAGTGAATCGGGTCCTGGGGCCAACGTCCTGACTTTC; CDR3aa: CASSESGPGANVLTF
j_gene: TRBJ2-1; v_gene: TRBV3-1; abundance: few; len: 13; d_gene: -; CDR3nt: TGTGCCAGCAGCTCAAGAGCATCGGCTAGGCAGTTCTTC; CDR3aa: CASSSRASARQFF
j_gene: TRBJ2-2; v_gene: TRBV10-1; abundance: many; len: 16; d_gene: TRBD1; CDR3nt: TGCGCCAGTAGCCCTTCGGGAAGGGGGCGAACCGGGGAGCTGTTTTTT; CDR3aa: CASSPSGRGRTGELFF
j_gene: TRBJ1-5; v_gene: TRBV2; abundance: -; len: 11; d_gene: -; CDR3nt: TGTGCCGGCAGCATGATTGGTCCCCAGCATTTT; CDR3aa: CAGSMIGPQHF
j_gene: TRBJ1-3; v_gene: TRBV7-8; abundance: many; len: 15; d_gene: -; CDR3nt: TGTGCCAGCAGCTTACGTCCGGACTCTCGGGACACCATATATTTT; CDR3aa: CASSLRPDSRDTIYF
j_gene: TRBJ2-1; v_gene: TRBV11-2; abundance: -; len: 15; d_gene: TRBD2; CDR3nt: TGTGCCAGCAGCCCCCTGGCGGGAGGGACCAATGAGCAGTTCTTC; CDR3aa: CASSPLAGGTNEQFF
j_gene: TRBJ2-4; v_gene: TRBV20-1; abundance: -; len: 10; d_gene: -; CDR3nt: TGCAGTGCTAGACCGGGGGTTCAGTACTTC; CDR3aa: CSARPGVQYF
j_gene: TRBJ2-6; v_gene: TRBV6-2/TRBV6-3; abundance: -; len: 16; d_gene: TRBD1; CDR3nt: TGTGCCAGCACGGAACAGGGGGCGTCTGGGGCCAACGTCCTGACTTTC; CDR3aa: CASTEQGASGANVLTF
j_gene: TRBJ2-2; v_gene: TRBV19; abundance: -; len: 14; d_gene: TRBD2; CDR3nt: TGTGCCAGTTGGCGGGGGGGGAATACCGGGGAGCTGTTTTTT; CDR3aa: CASWRGGNTGELFF
j_gene: TRBJ1-6; v_gene: TRBV9; abundance: many; len: 13; d_gene: -; CDR3nt: TGTGCCAGCAGCGTTATGGGAAATTCACCCCTCCACTTT; CDR3aa: CASSVMGNSPLHF
j_gene: TRBJ1-2; v_gene: TRBV28; abundance: -; len: 17; d_gene: -; CDR3nt: TGTGCCAGCAGTGGCTTTAATGCACAAGGGCCACTACGTGGCTACACCTTC; CDR3aa: CASSGFNAQGPLRGYTF
j_gene: TRBJ2-7; v_gene: TRBV28; abundance: many; len: 15; d_gene: TRBD1; CDR3nt: TGTGCCAGCAGTTTCGCCGGGACAGGGTCCTACGAGCAGTACTTC; CDR3aa: CASSFAGTGSYEQYF
j_gene: TRBJ2-7; v_gene: TRBV2; abundance: many; len: 14; d_gene: -; CDR3nt: TGTGCCAGCAGTGATTCTTTGAGCTCCTACGAGCAGTACTTC; CDR3aa: CASSDSLSSYEQYF